This T cell receptor (beta chain) was observed in a study of T cells in Graves' hyperthyroidism and ophthalmopathy. The study's findings and limits: Ophthalmopathy was model-predicted a median 6.5 months pre-onset. Researchers found most expanded thyroid clonotypes above 0.001 in blood as well.

The CDR3 has 15 amino acids. Germline lookup yields CDR1 DFQATT and CDR2 SNEGSKA (reference sequence). V gave up 4 bases and J gave up 2 bases, with 17 bases separating them. Amplified TCR beta CDR3 regions came from RNA transcripts. During a first-round RT-PCR of the TCR CDR3, the HTBI primer set was used. TCRdb redid the calling of the multiplex PCR reads with MiXCR, one entry per CDR3 protein. There are approximately 300,000 distinct CDR3 sequences in the sample; around 19% occur only once, and 35% to 40% lies in the top ten. This clonotype has just a few counts. As yet, its antigen is unknown. This chain connects TRBV20-1 to TRBJ1-1, with D unclear. The receptor's source is a man aged 50-59 years with Graves' ophthalmopathy. Sequencing was carried out using blood. CDR3 in DNA: TGCAGTGCTATTGGGTATCCGGCTATCAACACTGAAGCTTTCTTT. It is translated as CSAIGYPAINTEAFF.